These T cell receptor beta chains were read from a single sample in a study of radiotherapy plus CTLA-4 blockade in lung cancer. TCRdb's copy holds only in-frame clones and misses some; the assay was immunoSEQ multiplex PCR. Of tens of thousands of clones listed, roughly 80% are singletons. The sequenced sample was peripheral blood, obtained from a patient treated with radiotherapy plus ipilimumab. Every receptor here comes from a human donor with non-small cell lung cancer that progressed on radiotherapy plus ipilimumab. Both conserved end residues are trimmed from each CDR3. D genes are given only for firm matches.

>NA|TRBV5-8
ASSGRWGEVNTEAF
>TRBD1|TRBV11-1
ASSLAPTGGEAAF
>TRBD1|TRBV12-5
ASGLSHSQGTGGYGTEAF
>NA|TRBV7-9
ASSAQGLNTEAF
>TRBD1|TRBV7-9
ASSFGTVPNEKLF
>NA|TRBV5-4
ASSLSGNPPLGYT
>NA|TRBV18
ASSPGKTQY
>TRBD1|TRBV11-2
ASSSGQGSTEAF
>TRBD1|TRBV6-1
ASRPGQGVPYEQY
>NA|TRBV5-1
ASSSDGANTQY
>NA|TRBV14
ASSGNPRGGGYGYT
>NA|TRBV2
ASTSAQGNYEQY
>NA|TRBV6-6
ASSYAGGEKLF
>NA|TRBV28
AGQQGTEQY
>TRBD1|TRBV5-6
ASSLDWTGGNTGELF
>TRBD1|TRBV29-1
SAGTGAYNEQF
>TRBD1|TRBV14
ASSQQGAGNTIY
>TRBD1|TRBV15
ATSRDRGVEQY
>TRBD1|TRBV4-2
ASSQPGQGFLAF
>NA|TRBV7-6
ASSPSQTRNGELF
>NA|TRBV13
ASSFPFPQRDTQY
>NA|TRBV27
ASKTVGANVLT
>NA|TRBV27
ASSLTATIYGYT
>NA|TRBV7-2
ASSLSTWHEQF
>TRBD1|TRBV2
ASSNTGTGDLYGYT
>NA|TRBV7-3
ASSLTGLTNTGELF
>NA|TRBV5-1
ASSWDPYNEQF
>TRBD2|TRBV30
AWNLAEETGELF
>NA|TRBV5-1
ASSLGGGVGTDTQY
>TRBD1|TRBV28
ASREDREIYTDTQY
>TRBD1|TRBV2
ATPVGQGREKLF
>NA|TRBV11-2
ASSRMRGETQY
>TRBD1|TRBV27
ASSTRQGAQGTDTQY
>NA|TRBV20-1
SARVIDTQY
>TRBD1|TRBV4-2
ASSRQGGDYGYT
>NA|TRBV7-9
ASSLAGLEGRTGELF
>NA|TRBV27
ASRGLQGFDGYT
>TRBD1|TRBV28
AGQGQYYGYT
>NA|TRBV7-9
ASSLAAGLNYGYT
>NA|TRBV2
ASRADQETQY
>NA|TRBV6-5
ASSTGTSYNEQF
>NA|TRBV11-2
ASGQGGAGVPDTQY
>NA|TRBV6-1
ASSEPIKTESYEQY
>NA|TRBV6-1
ASSPLGTALNEQF
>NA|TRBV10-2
ASSESVSGVSSYNEQF
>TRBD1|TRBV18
ASSPPRTGINTGELF
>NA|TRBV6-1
ASSERLAAGVEQY
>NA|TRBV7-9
ATQGGFGDTQY
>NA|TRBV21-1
ASSWRGWVGPEAF
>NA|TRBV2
ASSESQPILLSYEQY
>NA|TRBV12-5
ASLHQETQY
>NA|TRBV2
ASSGVESEGDTQY
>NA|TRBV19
ASSLGAFKPGSYNEQF
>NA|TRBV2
ASSEGETQY
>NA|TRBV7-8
ASSGFVRSTNYGYT
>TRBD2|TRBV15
ATSSGGRPTRTSGSFYEQY
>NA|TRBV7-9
ASSLREGWANTEAF
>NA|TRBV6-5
ASSYRGDNQPQH